What follows describes a single T cell receptor (beta chain). The antigen is not known. The data derive from a study of shared clonotypes between healthy human individuals. In germline, CDR1 is MGHDK, CDR2 SYGVNS. The V end lost 2 bases, the J end lost 5 bases, and 14 bases lay between the germline ends. The CDR3 has 15 amino acids. Study results and caveats: Sequencing depth was expected to influence donor clonotype sharing.

Genomic DNA per cell subset filled all wells of several immunoSEQ plates. Data came from immunoSEQ multiplex PCR; TCRdb stores just in-frame clones and leaves some out. Among 2 million to 2.5 million clones, approximately 95% were seen once, and the ten largest hold about 0.37%. The sequencing input was naive CD4+ T cells from PBMCs. Subset meaning: CD45RA+ positively selected. The chain is built from TRBV25-1 and TRBJ2-3; D is unresolved. The TCR originated in a man between 18 and 35 years old in good health. Some clones in this sample may be carry-over from other donors' samples. The CDR3 coding sequence is TGTGCCAGCAGTGAAAGAGATTTGAATTTAGATACGCAGTATTTT. This gives the protein CASSERDLNLDTQYF.